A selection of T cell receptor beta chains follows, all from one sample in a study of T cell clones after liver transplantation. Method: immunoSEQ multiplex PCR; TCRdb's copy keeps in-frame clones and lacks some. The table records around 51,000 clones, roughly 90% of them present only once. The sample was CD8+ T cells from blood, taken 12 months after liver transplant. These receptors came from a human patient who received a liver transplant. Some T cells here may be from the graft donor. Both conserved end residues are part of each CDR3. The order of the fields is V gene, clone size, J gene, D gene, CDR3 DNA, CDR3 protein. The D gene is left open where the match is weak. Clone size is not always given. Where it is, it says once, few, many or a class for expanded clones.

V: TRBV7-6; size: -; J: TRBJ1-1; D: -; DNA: TGTGCCAGCAGCTTCAGGGGCCCGAACACTGAAGCTTTCTTT; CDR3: CASSFRGPNTEAFF
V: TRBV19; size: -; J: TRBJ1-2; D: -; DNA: TGTGCCAGTAGTATGGGGCCGTACTATGGCTACACCTTC; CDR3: CASSMGPYYGYTF
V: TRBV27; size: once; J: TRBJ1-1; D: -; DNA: TGTGCCAGCAGTTTAGGGAACACTGAAGCTTTCTTT; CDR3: CASSLGNTEAFF
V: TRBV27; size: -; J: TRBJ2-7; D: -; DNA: TGTGCCAGCAGCACCCGTGCGCGGGCGGACGAGCAGTACTTC; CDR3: CASSTRARADEQYF
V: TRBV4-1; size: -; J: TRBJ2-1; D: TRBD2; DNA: TGCGCCAGCAGCCAAGTCGCGAGCGGGAGGGCCACCTACAATGAGCAGTTCTTC; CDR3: CASSQVASGRATYNEQFF
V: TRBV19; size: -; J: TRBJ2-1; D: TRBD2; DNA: TGTGCCAGTAGTACCGGGACTAGCGGGACCTACAATGAGCAGTTCTTC; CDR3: CASSTGTSGTYNEQFF
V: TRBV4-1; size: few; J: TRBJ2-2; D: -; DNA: TGCGCCAGCAGCCATTTAACAGGGGAGCTGTTTTTT; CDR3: CASSHLTGELFF
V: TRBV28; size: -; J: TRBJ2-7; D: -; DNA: TGTGCCACCCTCGGCAGGGCCTACGAGCAGTACTTC; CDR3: CATLGRAYEQYF
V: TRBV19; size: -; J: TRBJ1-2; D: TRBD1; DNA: TGTGCCAGTACGGACAGGGTTGATGGCTACACCTTC; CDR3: CASTDRVDGYTF
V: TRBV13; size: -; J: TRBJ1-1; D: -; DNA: TGTGCCAGCAGCCTCTCGATGGAACAGGTGTTGGCTTTCTTT; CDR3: CASSLSMEQVLAFF
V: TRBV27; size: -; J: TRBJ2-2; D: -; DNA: TGTGCCAGCAGTTATAGCGGTGCGAACACCGGGGAGCTGTTTTTT; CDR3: CASSYSGANTGELFF
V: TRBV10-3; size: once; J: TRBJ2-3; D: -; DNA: TGTGCCATCAGTGAGACGGGGGCCACAGATACGCAGTATTTT; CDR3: CAISETGATDTQYF
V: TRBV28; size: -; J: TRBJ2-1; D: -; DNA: TGTGCCAGCAGTTTATTTGGGACACGGTGGGGCAATGAGCAGTTCTTC; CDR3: CASSLFGTRWGNEQFF
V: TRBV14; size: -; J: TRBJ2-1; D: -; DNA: TGTGCCAGCAGCCTAACACAGGGGGGGTACGAGCAGTTCTTC; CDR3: CASSLTQGGYEQFF
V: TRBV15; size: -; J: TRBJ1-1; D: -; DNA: TGTGCCACCAGCATAGGAGGGACTGAAGCTTTCTTT; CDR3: CATSIGGTEAFF